This TCR beta chain was identified during a study of blood T cell repertoires in COVID-19. Whole-study context: The analysed material was cDNA or gDNA that came from T cells, B-cell-depleted T cells, or PBMCs.

The germline V and J ends were trimmed by 0 bases and 4 bases, with 9 bases remaining between them. The CDR3 extends over 14 amino acids. The germline gives CDR1 MNHEY, CDR2 SVGAGI. Original analysis: Reference gene primer amplification yielded estimated nucleated cell counts. This table comes from immunoSEQ multiplex PCR, and its TCRdb copy is limited to in-frame clones, with some not included. V and J calls and clone size are copied from that table; D and trimming were computed from the DNA. The sample carries under 100,000 clones, about 83% recorded once. The source material was peripheral blood. This clonotype originated in a woman in her fifties or sixties with acute or convalescent COVID-19. V is TRBV6-5 and J is TRBJ1-2; tentative D call: TRBD1 (6 bases). Written as DNA, the CDR3 is TGTGCCAGCAGTTACTCGACAGGAGCCTATGGCTACACCTTC. Its protein product is CASSYSTGAYGYTF.